Shown below are 5 T cell receptor beta chains from a single sample sequenced in a study of neurological immune-mediated disorders. The time point: longitudinal time-point 1 (baseline). TCRdb fed the 5' RACE reads into MiXCR, producing one record per CDR3 protein. The table shows 55,000 to 75,000 distinct CDR3 sequences, with roughly an eighth occurring only once. What was sequenced was PBMCs. Receptors were obtained from a female donor with HTLV-1-associated myelopathy (HAM/TSP).

This clonotype has more than one count but fewer than ten. V gene TRBV9 combines with J gene TRBJ1-3; no clear D gene. The V gene lost 0 bases and the J gene lost 0 bases, with 13 bases spanning the gap. CDR3 size: 17 residues. CDR1 SGDLS and CDR2 YYNGEE come from the germline V gene. The CDR3 is CASSVEFRSHSGNTIYF. The CDR3 DNA sequence: TGTGCCAGCAGCGTAGAATTCAGATCTCACTCTGGAAACACCATATATTTT.

In this sample, this clonotype turned up many times. The V call is TRBV20-1, the J call TRBJ2-1; the match to TRBD2 covers 12 bases. The CDR3 is made up of 14 amino acids. From germline, CDR1 is DFQATT and CDR2 SNEGSKA (reference sequence). Unmatched junction bases numbered 5, after V lost 5 bases and J lost 6 bases. The CDR3 region is CSALRTSGANEQFF. CDR3 bases: TGCAGTGCTTTACGGACTAGCGGGGCCAATGAGCAGTTCTTC.

This clonotype was observed many times. V usage is TRBV5-1 and J usage is TRBJ1-1; D possibly corresponds to TRBD1 (5 bases). Trimming removed 5 bases from V and 8 bases from J, with 22 bases in between. CDR3 length equals 15 residues. Germline V lookup: CDR1 SGHRS, CDR2 YFSETQ. CDR3 region: CASSPTGGREHEAFF. The CDR3 DNA is TGCGCCAGCAGTCCCACGGGGGGACGGGAACACGAAGCTTTCTTT. Full variable domain (rest looked up from reference TRBV5-1 and TRBJ1-1): KAGVTQTPRYLIKTRGQQVTLSCSPISGHRSVSWYQQTPGQGLQFLFEYFSETQRNKGNFPGRFSGRQFSNSRSEMNVSTLELGDSALYLCASSPTGGREHEAFFGQGTRLTVV.

This clonotype was observed many times. The chain carries TRBV10-3 and TRBJ2-3, with TRBD2 identical over 14 bases. The CDR3 is 15 amino acids. The J segment lost 9 bases and the V segment lost 3 bases, leaving 5 bases of the junction unmatched. Germline loops: CDR1 ENHRY, CDR2 SYGVKD. CDR3 sequence: CAISDSTSGGATQYF. For the CDR3, the DNA is TGTGCCATCAGTGACTCGACTAGCGGGGGGGCAACGCAGTATTTT.

This clonotype was seen many times. The DNA for the CDR3 is TGCAGCGTCCAAGGGACTCCAGCCCGCACAGATACGCAGTATTTT. Protein product: CSVQGTPARTDTQYF. The J gene is TRBJ2-3, the V gene TRBV29-1, with D possibly matching TRBD2 (6 bases). The CDR3 runs to 15 residues. V lost 6 bases and J lost 1, with 17 bases in between. Germline V gene sequence: CDR1 SQVTM, CDR2 ANQGSEA.